These T cell receptor beta chains were read from a single sample in a study of cytomegalovirus exposure and HLA in healthy donors. The table came from immunoSEQ multiplex PCR; TCRdb's copy has only in-frame clones and leaves some out. Of 150,000 to 200,000 clones listed, 68% are singletons. Sequencing used PBMCs. The receptor source for this set is a woman aged 18-30 years in good health and CMV-seropositive. Each CDR3 is given with its conserved first and last residue. The D gene is left open where the match is weak. Some rows mark clone size as missing; the rest say once, few, many or name a class of expanded clone.

size: NA
J: TRBJ2-2
D: TRBD1
V: TRBV30
CDR3: CAWIEGAGTGELFF
DNA: TGTGCCTGGATCGAGGGGGCGGGCACCGGGGAGCTGTTTTTT

size: NA
J: TRBJ1-2
D: NA
V: TRBV11-2
CDR3: CASSLQGTYGYTF
DNA: TGTGCCAGCAGCTTACAGGGAACCTATGGCTACACCTTC

size: NA
J: TRBJ2-5
D: TRBD2
V: TRBV5-4
CDR3: CASSQPPPGGNQETQYF
DNA: TGTGCCAGCAGCCAACCCCCCCCGGGAGGGAACCAAGAGACCCAGTACTTC

size: NA
J: TRBJ2-2
D: TRBD2
V: TRBV28
CDR3: CASSLRTSGPGELFF
DNA: TGTGCCAGCAGTTTAAGGACTAGCGGGCCCGGGGAGCTGTTTTTT

size: few
J: TRBJ2-7
D: TRBD1
V: TRBV7-2
CDR3: CASSGRTGGIYEQYF
DNA: TGTGCCAGCAGCGGCAGGACAGGGGGTATTTACGAGCAGTACTTC

size: once
J: TRBJ2-7
D: NA
V: TRBV4-1
CDR3: CASSRIQATERYEQYF
DNA: TGCGCCAGCAGCCGGATCCAAGCTACGGAGAGGTACGAGCAGTACTTC

size: NA
J: TRBJ1-1
D: NA
V: TRBV5-4
CDR3: CASSLAAATEAFF
DNA: TGTGCCAGCAGCTTGGCCGCGGCCACTGAAGCTTTCTTT

size: NA
J: TRBJ2-7
D: TRBD1
V: TRBV9
CDR3: CASSVTGTGSSYEQYF
DNA: TGTGCCAGCAGCGTGACCGGGACAGGGAGCTCCTACGAGCAGTACTTC

size: NA
J: TRBJ1-5
D: NA
V: TRBV9
CDR3: CASSGTGDSNQPQHF
DNA: TGTGCCAGCAGTGGGACGGGGGATAGCAATCAGCCCCAGCATTTT

size: few
J: TRBJ2-7
D: NA
V: TRBV7-2
CDR3: CASSFRDTGKEQYF
DNA: TGTGCCAGCAGCTTCCGGGACACAGGAAAGGAGCAGTACTTC

size: NA
J: TRBJ1-2
D: TRBD1
V: TRBV27
CDR3: CASRQGNSYGYTF
DNA: TGTGCCAGCAGACAGGGGAATAGCTATGGCTACACCTTC

size: NA
J: TRBJ1-1
D: TRBD1
V: TRBV6-5
CDR3: CASTGPRGLNTEAFF
DNA: TGTGCCAGCACCGGTCCGAGGGGGCTGAACACTGAAGCTTTCTTT

size: NA
J: TRBJ1-2
D: NA
V: TRBV20-1
CDR3: CSARGAYGYTF
DNA: TGCAGTGCTAGGGGGGCCTATGGCTACACCTTC

size: NA
J: TRBJ1-1
D: NA
V: TRBV29-1
CDR3: CSGRQGMNTEAFF
DNA: TGCAGCGGCCGGCAGGGGATGAACACTGAAGCTTTCTTT

size: few
J: TRBJ2-4
D: TRBD1
V: TRBV6-5
CDR3: CASSWTGSSAKNIQYF
DNA: TGTGCCAGCAGTTGGACAGGGTCCTCGGCCAAAAACATTCAGTACTTC

size: NA
J: TRBJ2-3
D: TRBD2
V: TRBV27
CDR3: CASRTSGTDTQYF
DNA: TGTGCCAGCCGGACTAGCGGCACAGATACGCAGTATTTT

size: NA
J: TRBJ1-1
D: NA
V: TRBV6-5
CDR3: CASSYSRVREEAFF
DNA: TGTGCCAGCAGTTACTCGAGAGTCCGGGAGGAGGCTTTCTTT

size: few
J: TRBJ2-3
D: TRBD1
V: TRBV6-5
CDR3: CASSYTGQGAGDTQYF
DNA: TGTGCCAGCAGTTACACGGGACAGGGAGCGGGAGATACGCAGTATTTT

size: NA
J: TRBJ1-1
D: NA
V: TRBV7-9
CDR3: CASSEGRGGTEAFF
DNA: TGTGCCAGCAGCGAAGGGAGGGGAGGTACTGAAGCTTTCTTT

size: NA
J: TRBJ2-4
D: TRBD2
V: TRBV7-2
CDR3: CASSLGTSGVGIQYF
DNA: TGTGCCAGCAGCTTAGGGACTAGCGGGGTTGGCATTCAGTACTTC

size: once
J: TRBJ1-1
D: NA
V: TRBV6-6
CDR3: CASKVQMNTEAFF
DNA: TGTGCCAGCAAAGTCCAGATGAACACTGAAGCTTTCTTT

size: NA
J: TRBJ2-1
D: TRBD2
V: TRBV6-5
CDR3: CASSPLAGDYNEQFF
DNA: TGTGCCAGCAGTCCACTAGCGGGAGACTACAATGAGCAGTTCTTC

size: NA
J: TRBJ2-1
D: NA
V: TRBV7-9
CDR3: CASSLLGSSYNEQFF
DNA: TGTGCCAGCAGCTTACTAGGGAGCTCCTACAATGAGCAGTTCTTC

size: few
J: TRBJ2-5
D: NA
V: TRBV27
CDR3: CASSLHPQETQYF
DNA: TGTGCCAGCAGTTTACATCCCCAAGAGACCCAGTACTTC

size: NA
J: TRBJ2-7
D: NA
V: TRBV6-5
CDR3: CASSTPSYEQYF
DNA: TGTGCCAGCAGTACACCCTCCTACGAGCAGTACTTC

size: NA
J: TRBJ2-4
D: NA
V: TRBV28
CDR3: CASSIRLAKNIQYF
DNA: TGTGCCAGCAGTATCAGACTAGCCAAAAACATTCAGTACTTC

size: NA
J: TRBJ2-2
D: TRBD1
V: TRBV6-1
CDR3: CASSPQGADAGELFF
DNA: TGTGCCAGCAGCCCACAGGGGGCCGACGCCGGGGAGCTGTTTTTT

size: NA
J: TRBJ2-7
D: TRBD1
V: TRBV10-3
CDR3: CAISEPEDRNTYEQYF
DNA: TGTGCCATCAGTGAGCCAGAGGACAGGAATACCTACGAGCAGTACTTC

size: once
J: TRBJ1-2
D: NA
V: TRBV4-3
CDR3: CASSQDEQGYGYTF
DNA: TGCGCCAGCAGCCAAGATGAACAGGGCTATGGCTACACCTTC

size: NA
J: TRBJ2-1
D: TRBD2
V: TRBV30
CDR3: CAAALAGAWEQFF
DNA: TGTGCCGCCGCACTAGCGGGAGCATGGGAGCAGTTCTTC

size: few
J: TRBJ2-7
D: NA
V: TRBV9
CDR3: CASSASLGEQYF
DNA: TGTGCCAGCAGCGCGAGCCTAGGCGAGCAGTACTTC

size: NA
J: TRBJ2-1
D: TRBD2
V: TRBV11-2
CDR3: CASSSKRGGPNEQFF
DNA: TGTGCCAGCAGCTCGAAGCGGGGGGGCCCCAATGAGCAGTTCTTC

size: NA
J: TRBJ1-3
D: TRBD1
V: TRBV29-1
CDR3: CSARTGGNTIYF
DNA: TGCAGCGCTCGGACAGGAGGAAACACCATATATTTT

size: NA
J: TRBJ1-1
D: TRBD1
V: TRBV9
CDR3: CASSAKRDSKAFF
DNA: TGTGCCAGCAGCGCGAAACGGGACAGTAAAGCTTTCTTT

size: NA
J: TRBJ2-7
D: TRBD2
V: TRBV13
CDR3: CASSLPTSGENEQYF
DNA: TGTGCCAGCAGCCTTCCGACTAGCGGCGAAAACGAGCAGTACTTC

size: NA
J: TRBJ2-1
D: TRBD2
V: TRBV6-5
CDR3: CASSRLAGGLNEQFF
DNA: TGTGCCAGCAGTCGACTAGCGGGGGGGCTCAATGAGCAGTTCTTC

size: NA
J: TRBJ1-1
D: NA
V: TRBV25-1
CDR3: CASSADVQVDAFF
DNA: TGTGCCAGCAGTGCCGATGTACAGGTCGACGCTTTCTTT

size: NA
J: TRBJ2-5
D: NA
V: TRBV7-6
CDR3: CASSLLAGQETQYF
DNA: TGTGCCAGCAGCTTATTGGCGGGGCAAGAGACCCAGTACTTC

size: few
J: TRBJ2-6
D: NA
V: TRBV5-6
CDR3: CASTLRSGANVLTF
DNA: TGTGCCAGCACCCTCCGCTCTGGGGCCAACGTCCTGACTTTC

size: NA
J: TRBJ2-2
D: TRBD2
V: TRBV11-2
CDR3: CASSPTPSGGIGTGELFF
DNA: TGTGCCAGCAGCCCGACGCCTAGCGGGGGGATCGGCACCGGGGAGCTGTTTTTT

size: NA
J: TRBJ2-5
D: NA
V: TRBV5-1
CDR3: CASSLVGVLETQYF
DNA: TGCGCCAGCAGTTTGGTGGGAGTATTGGAGACCCAGTACTTC

size: NA
J: TRBJ1-2
D: NA
V: TRBV5-5
CDR3: CASSLTQGRDGYTF
DNA: TGTGCCAGCAGCTTGACACAGGGTAGGGATGGCTACACCTTC

size: NA
J: TRBJ1-1
D: NA
V: TRBV28
CDR3: CASSGGMNTEAFF
DNA: TGTGCCAGCTCCGGGGGGATGAACACTGAAGCTTTCTTT

size: NA
J: TRBJ2-1
D: TRBD2
V: TRBV29-1
CDR3: CSAGTSGYNEQFF
DNA: TGCAGCGCTGGGACTAGCGGCTACAATGAGCAGTTCTTC

size: NA
J: TRBJ2-2
D: TRBD2
V: TRBV4-2
CDR3: CASSHLPTGRDPGELFF
DNA: TGTGCCAGCAGCCACCTCCCAACGGGGAGGGACCCCGGGGAGCTGTTTTTT

size: NA
J: TRBJ2-3
D: TRBD2
V: TRBV7-3
CDR3: CASSASGGSADTQYF
DNA: TGTGCCAGCAGCGCTAGCGGGGGGTCGGCAGATACGCAGTATTTT

size: NA
J: TRBJ1-1
D: NA
V: TRBV7-9
CDR3: CASSLYGAGGYTEAFF
DNA: TGTGCCAGCAGCTTATATGGTGCGGGAGGTTATACTGAAGCTTTCTTT

size: NA
J: TRBJ2-7
D: NA
V: TRBV5-6
CDR3: CASSLSPGMSYEQYF
DNA: TGTGCCAGCAGCTTGTCCCCGGGGATGTCCTACGAGCAGTACTTC